These 24 T cell receptor beta chains were sequenced from one sample in a study of T cell responses to AZD1222 COVID-19 vaccine. Clones were sequenced by immunoSEQ multiplex PCR, and TCRdb holds only the in-frame ones, with some missing. The table has 140,000 to 150,000 clones, 85% to 95% seen once. The sequencing used peripheral blood, collected after recovery from COVID-19. The receptors were sampled from an adult who had recovered from COVID-19.

The chain uses TRBV28 and TRBJ2-1; a weak D match, TRBD1 (7 bases). V was trimmed by 3 bases and J by 2 bases, leaving 8 bases between them. This CDR3 comprises 14 residues. Per the germline V gene, CDR1 is MDHEN and CDR2 is SYDVKM. The DNA for the CDR3 is TGTGCCAGCAGTTTCAGGGGGGCCTACAATGAGCAGTTCTTC. This gives the protein CASSFRGAYNEQFF. The full variable domain, in which reference TRBV28 and TRBJ2-1 provide the parts outside the CDR3, is DVKVTQSSRYLVKRTGEKVFLECVQDMDHENMFWYRQDPGLGLRLIYFSYDVKMKEKGDIPEGYSVSREKKERFSLILESASTNQTSMYLCASSFRGAYNEQFFGPGTRLTVL.

J is TRBJ1-2 and V is TRBV7-3; D is ambiguous. The CDR3 has 13 residues. Germline V gene lookup returns CDR1 SGHTA and CDR2 FQGTGA. V was clipped by 4 bases and J by 6 bases, with 12 bases between them. The CDR3 DNA is TGTGCCAGCAGCTCGTCGCATTCGGATGGCTACACCTTC. Encoded protein: CASSSSHSDGYTF.

The J gene is TRBJ2-3, the V gene TRBV3-1 (or the pseudogene TRBV3-2), with a weak D call TRBD2 (6 bases). Germline CDR1 and CDR2: LGHDT and YNNKEL (reference sequence). The CDR3 sequence is 20 residues long. V was pared by 1 base and J by 2 bases, with 25 bases between. CDR3 in amino acids: CASSQGRRGKMLGNTDTQYF. Here the CDR3 DNA reads TGTGCCAGCAGCCAAGGGCGGAGGGGTAAAATGTTGGGAAACACAGATACGCAGTATTTT.

As DNA, the CDR3 is TGTGCCAGCAGTTCAGTACAGGGGGCAACTGAAGCTTTCTTT. Protein product: CASSSVQGATEAFF. This rearrangement joins TRBV28 to TRBJ1-1; 9 bases are a match to TRBD1. CDR1 MDHEN and CDR2 SYDVKM come from the germline V gene. With 4 bases clipped from V and 5 bases from J, the junction kept 5 bases outside the gene matches. The CDR3 is made up of 14 amino acids.

V is TRBV4-1 and J is TRBJ2-1; 9 nucleotides agree with TRBD1. CDR1 is MGHRA and CDR2 is YSYEKL in the germline V gene. The V gene end was trimmed by 2 bases and the J gene end by 8 bases; junction bases not matched to a gene: 10. The CDR3 length is 16 residues. The CDR3 loop reads CASSQSGTGLWDEQFF. CDR3 sequence (DNA): TGCGCCAGCAGCCAATCCGGGACAGGGCTATGGGATGAGCAGTTCTTC.

The chain combines TRBV11-1 with TRBJ2-7; 7 bases map to TRBD2. Germline CDR1 is SGHAT and CDR2 is FQDESV (reference sequence). This CDR3 contains 14 residues. The trim removed 5 bases at V and 3 bases at J, leaving 7 bases unmatched. The CDR3: CASSRGSLGYEQYF. CDR3 coding DNA: TGTGCCAGCAGCCGCGGGAGTTTGGGCTACGAGCAGTACTTC.

The chain employs TRBV10-3 and TRBJ1-6; 8 positions match TRBD1. V lost 8 bases and J lost 5; bases outside the gene matches: 2. This CDR3 region has 13 residues. Looked up from germline, CDR1 is ENHRY and CDR2 is SYGVKD. This CDR3 reads CAIAGQDNSPLHF. The CDR3 nucleotides are TGTGCCATCGCGGGACAGGATAATTCACCCCTCCACTTT.

The chain has TRBV11-2 and TRBJ1-1; the D gene is possibly TRBD1 (6 bases). CDR3 length equals 17 residues. The germline gives CDR1 SGHAT, CDR2 FQNNGV. With 6 bases removed from V and 1 base from J, the gap between germline ends came to 21 bases. This CDR3 is CASRVIGGRGGNTEAFF. In DNA form, the CDR3 reads TGTGCCAGCAGGGTTATTGGGGGGCGTGGAGGGAACACTGAAGCTTTCTTT.

This rearrangement joins TRBV7-9 to TRBJ2-1; D possibly corresponds to TRBD2 (6 bases). Trimming took 5 bases from V and 5 from J, leaving 16 bases between them. The length of the CDR3 is 15 residues. Per the germline V gene, CDR1 is SEHNR and CDR2 is FQNEAQ (reference sequence). Here the CDR3 reads CASSGWRAEDNEQFF. CDR3 sequence (DNA): TGTGCCAGCAGCGGCTGGAGGGCGGAGGACAATGAGCAGTTCTTC. The entire variable domain, with the rest obtained from reference TRBV7-9 and TRBJ2-1, is as follows: DTGVSQNPRHKITKRGQNVTFRCDPISEHNRLYWYRQTLGQGPEFLTYFQNEAQLEKSRLLSDRFSAERPKGSFSTLEIQRTEQGDSAMYLCASSGWRAEDNEQFFGPGTRLTVL.

As regards this clone: The sample carries other DNA sequences with the same CDR3. This sequence joins TRBV28 and TRBJ1-5; TRBD1 matches 9 bases. Trimming at V came to 6 bases and at J to 0 bases, leaving 0 bases not matched to a gene. The length of the CDR3 is 14 residues. Germline V CDR1 and CDR2: MDHEN, SYDVKM. CDR3 protein: CASRGQGSNQPQHF. CDR3 sequence (DNA): TGTGCCAGCAGGGGACAGGGTAGCAATCAGCCCCAGCATTTT. Full variable domain (outside the CDR3, taken from reference TRBV28 and TRBJ1-5): DVKVTQSSRYLVKRTGEKVFLECVQDMDHENMFWYRQDPGLGLRLIYFSYDVKMKEKGDIPEGYSVSREKKERFSLILESASTNQTSMYLCASRGQGSNQPQHFGDGTRLSIL.

The V call is TRBV28, the J call TRBJ1-2; D is unresolved. The CDR3 contains 14 residues. V lost 2 bases and J 4 bases, leaving 11 bases between the germline ends. CDR1 is MDHEN and CDR2 is SYDVKM in the germline V gene. CDR3 nucleotides: TGTGCCAGCAGTTTACTTGGGGTATCCTATGGCTACACCTTC. Protein: CASSLLGVSYGYTF.

Regarding this clone: At the DNA level, this CDR3 is encoded by other sequences in the same sample as well. The rearrangement joins TRBV27 to TRBJ2-7; 7 bases align to TRBD2. The V gene's germline CDR1 is MNHEY and CDR2 SMNVEV (reference sequence). With V trimmed by 8 bases and J by 2 bases, 6 bases remained unmatched. This CDR3 has 13 residues. For the CDR3, the DNA is TGTGCCAGCTCAAGCGGGACCACCTACGAGCAGTACTTC. Translating it yields CASSSGTTYEQYF.

This rearrangement joins TRBV13 to TRBJ1-5; D gene ambiguous. Trimming took off 0 bases at V and 4 bases at J, with 7 bases between the two ends. Per germline, CDR1 PRHDT and CDR2 FYEKMQ (reference sequence). This CDR3 contains 14 residues. The CDR3 DNA reads TGTGCCAGCAGCTTAGGGGTTTTTAATCAGCCCCAGCATTTT. It specifies CASSLGVFNQPQHF.

CDR3 in DNA: TGTGCCAGCAGTGAATTGGCTAGCGGGACCTACAATGAGCAGTTCTTC. Its protein is CASSELASGTYNEQFF. The rearrangement joins TRBV6-1 to TRBJ2-1; 9 bases line up with TRBD2. The CDR3 length is 16 residues. Per germline, CDR1 MNHNS and CDR2 SASEGT. Germline trimming cut 2 bases from V and 2 bases from J; bases unmatched to any gene: 4.

This chain connects TRBV6-4 to TRBJ2-2, with 10 bases fitting TRBD2. Per germline, CDR1 MRHNA and CDR2 SNTAGT. J was trimmed by 9 bases and V by 4 bases; bases with no gene match: 8. The CDR3 length is 15 residues. The CDR3 coding sequence is TGTGCCAGCAGTGCAGTAGCGGGAGGCGTACGGGAGCTGTTTTTT. Its translation: CASSAVAGGVRELFF.

As DNA, the CDR3 is TGCGCCAGCAGCTTAAACAGGGTATCGGTAGATGGCTACACCTTC. Protein product: CASSLNRVSVDGYTF. V gene TRBV5-1 combines with J gene TRBJ1-2; D might be TRBD1 (6 bases). Trimming cost V 2 bases and J 6 bases, with 17 bases left between them. The CDR3 spans 15 residues. Germline V lookup: CDR1 SGHRS, CDR2 YFSETQ.

The chain recombines TRBV24-1 with TRBJ1-1; D remains ambiguous. Trimming took off 4 bases at V and 0 bases at J, with 5 bases between the two ends. The CDR3 has 13 residues. Germline V gives CDR1 KGHDR, CDR2 SFDVKD. The CDR3 nucleotides read TGTGCCACCAGTGACAGGTTGAACACTGAAGCTTTCTTT. Protein: CATSDRLNTEAFF.

The V call is TRBV11-2, the J call TRBJ2-1; no firm D call. The CDR3 is 15 amino acids. Trimming left V 2 bases short and J 3 bases short, with 11 bases between. Per the germline V gene, CDR1 is SGHAT and CDR2 is FQNNGV. CDR3 DNA: TGTGCCAGCAGCTTAAGCACGATTGTCTACAATGAGCAGTTCTTC. Encoded protein: CASSLSTIVYNEQFF. Variable domain in full (rest from reference TRBV11-2 and TRBJ2-1): EAGVAQSPRYKIIEKRQSVAFWCNPISGHATLYWYQQILGQGPKLLIQFQNNGVVDDSQLPKDRFSAERLKGVDSTLKIQPAKLEDSAVYLCASSLSTIVYNEQFFGPGTRLTVL.

The genes are TRBV11-2 and TRBJ1-2; possibly TRBD1 for D (6 bases). Germline CDR1 reads SGHAT; CDR2 reads FQNNGV. This CDR3 is built from 16 residues. V was trimmed by 1 base and J by 3 bases, leaving 15 bases between them. The CDR3 DNA follows: TGTGCCAGCAGCTTAGTCCGGGGGGCAGCGCACTATGGCTACACCTTC. It specifies CASSLVRGAAHYGYTF.

The chain employs TRBV6-5 and TRBJ1-3, with 8 bases matching TRBD1. V lost 5 bases, J lost 0 bases, and 3 bases stayed unmatched. This CDR3 has 15 amino acids. Germline V gives CDR1 MNHEY, CDR2 SVGAGI. CDR3 nucleotide sequence: TGTGCCAGCAGTCGACAGGGGACCTCTGGAAACACCATATATTTT. This gives the protein CASSRQGTSGNTIYF.

This chain links TRBV18 with TRBJ1-1; D is undetermined. The CDR3 spans 16 residues. Germline values: CDR1 KGHSH, CDR2 LQKENI. V was pared by 6 bases and J by 8 bases, with 25 bases between. The CDR3 DNA reads as TGTGCCAGCTCCCCTCAAGATGGACTACCCGAATCAGAAGCTTTCTTT. This gives the protein CASSPQDGLPESEAFF.

The chain links TRBV12-3 or TRBV12-4 to TRBJ1-1; D gene uncertain. Trimming left V 5 bases short and J 6 bases short, with 10 bases between. This CDR3 spans 12 amino acids. The CDR3 nucleotides read TGTGCCAGCAGTCCGCGGACTGCTGAAGCTTTCTTT. Translated, it gives CASSPRTAEAFF.

V usage is TRBV14 and J usage is TRBJ2-1; no clear D. V shed 4 bases and J shed 7 bases, with 11 bases lying between them. Germline CDR1 is SGHDN and CDR2 is FVKESK. This CDR3 has 13 residues. CDR3 sequence reads: CASSPTRLNEQFF. The CDR3 DNA is TGTGCCAGCAGCCCTACCAGATTAAATGAGCAGTTCTTC.

This sequence joins TRBV2 and TRBJ1-5; 9 bases map to TRBD1. The V and J ends lost 4 bases and 7 bases, in that order; junction bases with no gene match: 8. This CDR3 contains 15 residues. Germline lookup yields CDR1 SNHLY and CDR2 FYNNEI. CDR3 in amino acids: CASSGDRVMRQPQHF. The CDR3 bases are TGTGCCAGCAGTGGGGACAGGGTGATGCGGCAGCCCCAGCATTTT.